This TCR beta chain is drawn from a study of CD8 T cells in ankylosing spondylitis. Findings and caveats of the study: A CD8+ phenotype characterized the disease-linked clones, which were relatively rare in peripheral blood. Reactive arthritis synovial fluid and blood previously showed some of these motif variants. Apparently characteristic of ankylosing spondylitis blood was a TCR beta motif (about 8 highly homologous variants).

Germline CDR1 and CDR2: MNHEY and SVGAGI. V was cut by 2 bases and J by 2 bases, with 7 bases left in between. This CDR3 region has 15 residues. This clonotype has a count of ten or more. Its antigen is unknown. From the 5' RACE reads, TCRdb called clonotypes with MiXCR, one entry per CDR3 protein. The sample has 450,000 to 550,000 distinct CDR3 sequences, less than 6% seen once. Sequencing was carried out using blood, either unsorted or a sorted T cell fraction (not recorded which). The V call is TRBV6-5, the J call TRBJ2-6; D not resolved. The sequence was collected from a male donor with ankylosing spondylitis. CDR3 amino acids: CASSYEGTGANVLTF. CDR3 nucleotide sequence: TGTGCCAGCAGTTACGAAGGTACTGGGGCCAACGTCCTGACTTTC.